The 14 T cell receptor beta chains listed next were all sequenced from one sample in a study of T-cell reconstitution after alpha-beta-depleted transplantation in children. A TCRbeta library incorporating unique molecular identifiers was prepared. TCRdb recomputed calls from the PCR reads with MiXCR, one row per CDR3 protein. The repertoire holds about 290,000 distinct CDR3 sequences, with roughly 9.1% as singletons. This specimen was PBMCs, taken before TCRalphabeta/CD19-depleted stem cell transplant. All receptors come from a boy less than two years old with acute myeloid leukemia, due to receive a stem cell transplant.

This clonotype has at least ten counts. The CDR3 reads CAISVGRGADTQYF. CDR3 DNA sequence: TGTGCCATCAGTGTTGGGCGGGGGGCAGATACGCAGTATTTT. The genes are TRBV10-3 and TRBJ2-3, with TRBD2 matching over 8 bases. Germline values: CDR1 ENHRY, CDR2 SYGVKD. Trimming cost V 4 bases and J 4 bases; bases outside gene matches: 4. CDR3 size: 14 residues.

V and J are TRBV10-3 and TRBJ2-5, with D possibly matching TRBD1 (5 bases). The germline V and J ends were trimmed by 4 bases and 4 bases, with 10 bases remaining between them. The CDR3 covers 13 residues. Germline CDR1 and CDR2: ENHRY and SYGVKD. CDR3 residues: CAISAKGAETQYF. The CDR3 DNA follows: TGTGCCATCAGTGCTAAAGGGGCAGAGACCCAGTACTTC.

This clonotype was recorded at least ten times. The J gene is TRBJ2-1, the V gene TRBV29-1; a possible D gene is TRBD2 (6 bases). V lost 6 bases to trimming and J lost 0 bases, with 15 bases between them. The germline V gene encodes CDR1 SQVTM and CDR2 ANQGSEA. This CDR3 spans 15 amino acids. The CDR3 region is CSVPGAVSSYNEQFF. CDR3 in DNA: TGCAGCGTCCCGGGAGCGGTAAGCTCCTACAATGAGCAGTTCTTC.

In this sample, this clonotype turned up many times. J is TRBJ2-7 and V is TRBV20-1; D is unresolved. The CDR3 consists of 14 residues. Trimming left V 2 bases short and J 3 bases short, with 14 bases between. CDR1 is DFQATT, CDR2 SNEGSKA, per germline (reference sequence). This chain's CDR3 is CSARPADRYYEQYF. Here the CDR3 DNA reads TGCAGTGCTAGACCCGCGGACCGCTACTACGAGCAGTACTTC.

This clonotype appeared a few times. A single base separates this from a much larger clone, so it may be a read error. V and J are TRBV14 and TRBJ2-3, with D unclear. Germline assignment: CDR1 SGHDN and CDR2 FVKESK. Trimming removed 3 bases at V and 4 bases at J, with 2 bases between. The CDR3 contains 11 residues. Here the CDR3 DNA reads TGTGCCAGCAGCCACTCAGATACGCAGTATTTT. Its protein is CASSHSDTQYF.

This clonotype appeared many times. The gene calls are TRBV27 and TRBJ2-1; D is uncertain. Germline values: CDR1 MNHEY, CDR2 SMNVEV (reference sequence). This CDR3 is 9 amino acids long. V was trimmed by 5 bases and J by 7 bases, leaving 0 bases between them. The CDR3 region has the DNA TGTGCCAGCAGTAATGAGCAGTTCTTC. This sequence encodes CASSNEQFF.

With respect to this clonotype: A read error may be the cause here, since a much bigger clone is one base away. The V and J genes are TRBV5-1 and TRBJ1-1; D is ambiguous. Per the germline V gene, CDR1 is SGHRS and CDR2 is YFSETQ. The CDR3 loop spans 15 amino acids. Here the CDR3 reads CASSLLSQVNAEAFF. CDR3 coding DNA: TGCGCCAGCAGCTTGCTTAGCCAGGTGAACGCTGAAGCTTTCTTT.

This clonotype was seen a few times. The CDR3 region has the DNA TGTGCCAGCAGCCGCGCCGGGACTAGCGCGAGGAATGAGCAGTTCTTC. Encoded protein: CASSRAGTSARNEQFF. The chain combines TRBV28 with TRBJ2-1; TRBD2 matches at 10 bases. V lost 6 bases to trimming and J lost 7 bases; unmatched junction nucleotides: 12. The CDR3 is 16 residues long. Germline V lookup: CDR1 MDHEN, CDR2 SYDVKM.

This clonotype appeared a few times. The chain carries TRBV3-1 and TRBJ2-5, with D possibly being TRBD2 (6 bases). The CDR3 has 14 residues. CDR1 and CDR2 from the germline V gene are LGHDT and YNNKEL (reference sequence). V was trimmed by 2 bases and J by 5 bases, leaving 12 bases between them. The CDR3 DNA is TGTGCCAGCAGCCAACCCGGGGAGGAGGAGACCCAGTACTTC. Protein product: CASSQPGEEETQYF.

The chain combines TRBV11-2 with TRBJ2-1; the D gene is possibly TRBD1 (6 bases). The V end was cut by 0 bases, the J end by 8 bases, with 11 bases between. The CDR3 is 14 residues long. From germline, CDR1 is SGHAT and CDR2 FQNNGV. CDR3 amino acids: CASSLDPGAHEQFF. CDR3 sequence (DNA): TGTGCCAGCAGCTTAGATCCAGGGGCCCATGAGCAGTTCTTC.

This clonotype appeared many times. The rearrangement links TRBV9 to TRBJ2-7; D is uncertain. V lost 4 bases and J 5 bases, leaving 16 bases between the germline ends. CDR3 length: 14 residues. Germline CDR1 reads SGDLS; CDR2 reads YYNGEE. The CDR3 loop is CASSRTFQEDEQYF. Written as DNA, the CDR3 is TGTGCCAGCAGCCGAACCTTTCAGGAAGACGAGCAGTACTTC.

This clonotype was counted at least ten times. The chain has TRBV10-3 and TRBJ2-2; 7 bases align to TRBD1. Germline V gene lookup returns CDR1 ENHRY and CDR2 SYGVKD. This CDR3 contains 16 residues. Trimming at V came to 5 bases and at J to 5 bases, leaving 11 bases not matched to a gene. CDR3 protein: CAISKTGTELTGELFF. The CDR3 region has the DNA TGTGCCATCAGTAAAACCGGGACAGAGCTGACCGGGGAGCTGTTTTTT.

This clonotype was detected ten times or more. J is TRBJ1-4 and V is TRBV12-3 or TRBV12-4; perhaps TRBD1 as D (5 bases). The CDR3 contains 15 residues. With 2 bases removed from V and 8 bases from J, the gap between germline ends came to 15 bases. CDR3 bases: TGTGCCAGCAGTTTAAGGGGTTACACTAGGGAAAAACTGTTTTTT. It translates to CASSLRGYTREKLFF.

This clonotype has ten or more counts. The chain uses TRBV5-1 and TRBJ2-7, with D possibly TRBD2 on 7 matching bases. V lost 0 bases to trimming and J lost 3 bases, with 13 bases between them. Germline V gives CDR1 SGHRS, CDR2 YFSETQ. The CDR3 loop spans 15 amino acids. DNA of the CDR3: TGCGCCAGCAGCTTGGGAAGGGGGGGCCTCTACGAGCAGTACTTC. It encodes CASSLGRGGLYEQYF.